This TCR beta chain was recovered during a study of T-cell memory formation after mild COVID-19. Findings and limits, study-wide: There was a balanced CD4/CD8 profile in clones contracting day 15 to 85, and later expanders leaned CD4+. Pre-infection memory carried some responding clones, suggesting that cross-reactive memory joined.

Barcoded TCR alpha and TCR beta cDNA libraries with UMIs came from 5'RACE using constant-segment primers. TCRdb called the 5' RACE reads again in MiXCR, with one record for every CDR3 protein. The repertoire holds approximately 490,000 distinct CDR3 sequences, with around 21% as singletons. Germline CDR1 reads SQVTM; CDR2 reads ANQGSEA. The CDR3 is made up of 16 amino acids. Trimming took 2 bases from V and 2 from J; bases not matched to a gene: 6. This clonotype was observed a few times. As yet, its antigen is unknown. V and J are TRBV29-1 and TRBJ2-3; 11 nucleotides match TRBD2. The TCR sequence derives from an adult woman who had mild COVID-19 (a few samples of this study predate the infection). Cell type and time point are not known. Input material: PBMCs or a T cell subset sorted from them (not recorded which). As DNA, the CDR3 is TGCAGCGTTGAAAAACCTAGCGGGGGGCCCACAGATACGCAGTATTTT. Translated: CSVEKPSGGPTDTQYF.